Listed below are T cell receptor beta chains from one sample, sequenced in a study of cytotoxic CD8 clonotypes in ibrutinib-treated CLL. Only in-frame clones appear in the TCRdb table, and some are missing; sequencing was by immunoSEQ multiplex PCR. The top ten hold roughly 6.8% of the sample, which has roughly 330,000 clones, roughly two thirds seen once. Source: PBMCs, taken after 36 months of ibrutinib treatment. These receptors were obtained from a human donor with chronic lymphocytic leukemia. The CDR3 runs from the conserved cysteine through the conserved F or W. A D gene is named only where the DNA matches it firmly. The listing skips clone size in some rows; elsewhere it reads once, few, many or a size class.

>TRBJ1-6|TRBV14|.|.
CASSQDPAGTDSPLHF
TGTGCCAGCAGCCAAGATCCCGCAGGAACCGATTCACCCCTCCACTTT
>TRBJ1-4|TRBV19|.|.
CASSIKATAYNEKLFF
TGTGCCAGTAGTATTAAGGCGACAGCCTATAATGAAAAACTGTTTTTT
>TRBJ2-7|TRBV6-1|TRBD1|.
CATAGTAAYEQYF
TGTGCCACTGCCGGGACAGCGGCATACGAGCAGTACTTC
>TRBJ1-3|TRBV18|TRBD1|.
CASSRQGSGNTIYF
TGTGCCAGCTCGCGACAGGGATCTGGAAACACCATATATTTT
>TRBJ2-7|TRBV9|.|.
CASSVGGRGWAYEQYF
TGTGCCAGCAGCGTAGGCGGTAGGGGATGGGCCTACGAGCAGTACTTC
>TRBJ1-5|TRBV18|.|.
CASSPPGDQPQHF
TGTGCCAGCTCACCACCTGGGGATCAGCCCCAGCATTTT
>TRBJ2-1|TRBV7-6|TRBD1|.
CASSRPTTGWNEQFF
TGTGCCAGCAGCCGCCCCACGACAGGGTGGAATGAGCAGTTCTTC
>TRBJ2-1|TRBV2|.|once
CATRTGGRNEQFF
TGTGCCACCCGGACAGGAGGGCGAAATGAGCAGTTCTTC
>TRBJ2-7|TRBV5-4|TRBD2|.
CASSGTSGSRWDEQYF
TGTGCCAGCAGCGGGACTAGCGGGAGTCGGTGGGACGAGCAGTACTTC
>TRBJ2-7|TRBV5-1|.|.
CASSLALQGYEQYF
TGCGCCAGCAGCTTGGCCTTGCAGGGGTACGAGCAGTACTTC
>TRBJ1-6|TRBV5-5|TRBD1|.
CASSLRDRGSPLHF
TGTGCCAGCAGCCTCCGGGACAGGGGTTCACCCCTCCACTTT
>TRBJ2-7|TRBV5-6|.|few
CASSLRTPRNEQYF
TGTGCCAGCAGCTTGAGGACCCCCAGGAACGAGCAGTACTTC
>TRBJ1-3|TRBV28|.|.
CASRNSGNTIYF
TGTGCCAGCAGAAACTCTGGAAACACCATATATTTT
>TRBJ2-5|TRBV29-1|.|once
CSYWGGVDRDNNQETQYF
TGCAGTTACTGGGGGGGGGTGGACCGGGACAACAACCAAGAGACCCAGTACTTC
>TRBJ2-1|TRBV7-8|.|.
CASSLAGGVSYNEQFF
TGTGCCAGCAGCTTAGCAGGCGGGGTCTCCTACAATGAGCAGTTCTTC
>TRBJ1-1|TRBV6-5|.|.
CASSYRGRLNTEAFF
TGTGCCAGCAGTTACAGGGGACGGTTGAACACTGAAGCTTTCTTT
>TRBJ2-5|TRBV29-1|TRBD2|.
CSAPSGRGVQETQYF
TGCAGCGCCCCCTCCGGGCGGGGGGTCCAAGAGACCCAGTACTTC
>TRBJ2-5|TRBV11-2|TRBD1|.
CASSFWDRGPETQYF
TGTGCCAGCAGCTTTTGGGACAGGGGGCCGGAGACCCAGTACTTC
>TRBJ2-5|TRBV29-1|.|.
CSVERGTGETQYF
TGCAGCGTTGAAAGGGGGACGGGGGAGACCCAGTACTTC
>TRBJ2-7|TRBV7-9|.|once
CASSSSRLAYEQYF
TGTGCCAGCAGCAGTTCACGACTGGCCTACGAGCAGTACTTC
>TRBJ1-2|TRBV10-3|TRBD1|few
CATGQGEYGYTF
TGTGCCACGGGACAGGGGGAATATGGCTACACCTTC
>TRBJ1-1|TRBV6-6|.|few
CASSLGGMNTEAFF
TGTGCCAGCAGTTTGGGCGGAATGAACACTGAAGCTTTCTTT
>TRBJ2-2|TRBV29-1|.|once
CSVVLGSGNTGELFF
TGCAGCGTAGTATTGGGGTCGGGCAACACCGGGGAGCTGTTTTTT
>TRBJ2-7|TRBV19|.|.
CASSIWGLGYEQYF
TGTGCCAGTAGTATTTGGGGGCTTGGCTACGAGCAGTACTTC
>TRBJ2-7|TRBV28|TRBD1|.
CASRPGDRDSYEQYF
TGTGCCAGCAGACCCGGGGACAGGGACTCCTACGAGCAGTACTTC
>TRBJ1-2|TRBV2|.|few
CASSEGPVNYGYTF
TGTGCCAGCAGTGAAGGGCCAGTTAACTATGGCTACACCTTC
>TRBJ2-5|TRBV12-5|.|.
CASGLVRGQGGVETQYF
TGTGCTAGTGGTTTGGTAAGGGGCCAGGGCGGAGTCGAGACCCAGTACTTC
>TRBJ2-7|TRBV9|TRBD1|.
CASSTGTASYEQYF
TGTGCCAGCAGCACAGGGACAGCCTCCTACGAGCAGTACTTC
>TRBJ2-7|TRBV5-1|.|.
CASSLGGRQAKQYF
TGCGCCAGCAGCTTGGGGGGTCGACAGGCAAAGCAGTACTTC
>TRBJ1-6|TRBV7-8|.|few
CASSTSGGLVTPLHF
TGTGCCAGCAGCACCTCCGGGGGTCTAGTGACACCCCTCCACTTT
>TRBJ2-1|TRBV9|.|.
CASSPGERPSYNEQFF
TGTGCCAGCAGCCCGGGCGAGCGTCCCTCCTACAATGAGCAGTTCTTC
>TRBJ2-3|TRBV4-1|.|.
CASSQPTRGRPIAQVQNTQYF
TGCGCCAGCAGCCAACCAACTCGGGGCCGACCGATAGCCCAGGTCCAAAATACGCAGTATTTT
>TRBJ1-1|TRBV7-2|TRBD1|few
CASSLQGAPTEAFF
TGTGCCAGCAGCTTACAGGGGGCGCCCACTGAAGCTTTCTTT
>TRBJ1-3|TRBV11-2|.|.
CASSLVHLSSGNTIYF
TGTGCCAGCAGCTTAGTACATCTGAGTTCGGGAAACACCATATATTTT
>TRBJ2-1|TRBV5-1|TRBD2|.
CASSASSGGLYNEQFF
TGCGCCAGCAGCGCCTCTAGCGGGGGGCTATACAATGAGCAGTTCTTC
>TRBJ1-2|TRBV5-5|.|.
CASSLRRTDLGYGYTF
TGTGCCAGCAGCTTGCGGCGGACCGACCTTGGCTATGGCTACACCTTC
>TRBJ1-5|TRBV14|TRBD1|.
CASSQVSTRGPDQPQHF
TGTGCCAGCAGCCAAGTTTCGACCAGGGGGCCGGATCAGCCCCAGCATTTT
>TRBJ1-5|TRBV28|TRBD1|.
CASSLQGAFDQPQHF
TGTGCCAGCAGTCTACAGGGGGCTTTTGATCAGCCCCAGCATTTT
>TRBJ2-4|TRBV11-2|.|.
CASSLANDPKYF
TGTGCCAGCAGCTTGGCAAATGATCCCAAATACTTC
>TRBJ1-2|TRBV13|.|.
CASSTRGLGHINNYGYTF
TGTGCCAGCAGCACACGTGGGTTGGGACACATCAATAACTATGGCTACACCTTC
>TRBJ2-7|TRBV28|.|.
CASSPRSSSYEQYF
TGTGCCAGCAGTCCCCGCAGTAGCTCCTACGAGCAGTACTTC
>TRBJ1-2|TRBV5-1|.|few
CASSLAPGAYGYTF
TGCGCCAGCAGCTTGGCCCCCGGCGCGTATGGCTACACCTTC
>TRBJ1-4|TRBV29-1|.|.
CSVDSGREEKLFF
TGCAGCGTTGACAGCGGCCGGGAGGAAAAACTGTTTTTT
>TRBJ1-3|TRBV29-1|.|.
CSVVATDSSGNTIYF
TGCAGCGTAGTCGCGACGGATTCCTCTGGAAACACCATATATTTT
>TRBJ1-1|TRBV20-1|.|few
CGGGLNTEAFF
TGCGGTGGCGGACTGAACACTGAAGCTTTCTTT
>TRBJ2-7|TRBV20-1|TRBD2|.
CSAGPPGTTFF
TGCAGTGCCGGTCCCCCCGGGACTACCTTTTTC
>TRBJ2-7|TRBV28|TRBD1|.
CASSLTGGYEQYF
TGTGCCAGCAGTTTGACAGGGGGCTACGAGCAGTACTTC
>TRBJ2-7|TRBV11-2|.|.
CASSLGVGRGAYEQYF
TGTGCCAGCAGCTTAGGGGTGGGCAGGGGGGCCTACGAGCAGTACTTC
>TRBJ2-3|TRBV4-1|TRBD2|.
CASSGLAGGRSTDTQYF
TGCGCCAGCAGTGGACTAGCGGGAGGCCGTAGCACAGATACGCAGTATTTT
>TRBJ2-5|TRBV11-2|.|.
CASSRGSRETQYF
TGTGCCAGCAGCCGAGGGAGTAGGGAGACCCAGTACTTC
>TRBJ2-5|TRBV11-2|TRBD1|.
CASSPRQGLETQYF
TGTGCCAGCAGCCCGAGACAGGGGCTCGAGACCCAGTACTTC